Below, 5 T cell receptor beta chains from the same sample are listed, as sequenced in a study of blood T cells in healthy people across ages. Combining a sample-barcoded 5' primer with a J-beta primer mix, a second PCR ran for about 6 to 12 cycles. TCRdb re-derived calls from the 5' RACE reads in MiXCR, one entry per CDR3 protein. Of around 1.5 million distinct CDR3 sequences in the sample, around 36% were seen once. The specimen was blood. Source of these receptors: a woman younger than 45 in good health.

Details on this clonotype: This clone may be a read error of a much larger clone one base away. The CDR3 here is CASSRSFGRAYEQYF. DNA of the CDR3: TGTGCCAGCAGTCGCAGTTTCGGGAGGGCGTATGAGCAGTACTTC. The chain is built from TRBV28 and TRBJ2-5, with 8 nucleotides matching TRBD2. With V trimmed by 5 bases and J by 11 bases, 16 bases remained unmatched. Germline V gene sequence: CDR1 MDHEN, CDR2 SYDVKM. This CDR3 is 15 amino acids long.

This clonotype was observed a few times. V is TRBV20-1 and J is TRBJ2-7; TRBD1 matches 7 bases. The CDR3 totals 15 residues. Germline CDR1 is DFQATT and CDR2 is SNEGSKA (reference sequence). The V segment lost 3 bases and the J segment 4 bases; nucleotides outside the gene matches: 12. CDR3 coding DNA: TGCAGTGCTAGGGAAGCCGGGACAGCTTATTACGAGCAGTACTTC. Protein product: CSAREAGTAYYEQYF.

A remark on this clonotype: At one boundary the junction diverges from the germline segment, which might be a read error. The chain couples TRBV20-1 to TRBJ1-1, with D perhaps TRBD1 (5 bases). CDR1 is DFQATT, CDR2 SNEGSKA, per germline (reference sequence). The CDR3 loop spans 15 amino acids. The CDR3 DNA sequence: TGCAGTGCCCGGGCAGGGAATAGTGGGAACACTGGAGCTTTCTTT. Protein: CSARAGNSGNTGAFF.

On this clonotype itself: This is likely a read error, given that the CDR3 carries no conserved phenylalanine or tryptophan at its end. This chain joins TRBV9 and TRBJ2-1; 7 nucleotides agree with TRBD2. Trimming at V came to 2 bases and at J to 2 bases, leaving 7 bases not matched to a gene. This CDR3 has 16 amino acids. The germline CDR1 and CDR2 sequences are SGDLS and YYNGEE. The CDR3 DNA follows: TGTGCCAGCAGCGTCGGACTAGACCCTACCTACAATGAGCAGTTCCTC. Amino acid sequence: CASSVGLDPTYNEQFL.

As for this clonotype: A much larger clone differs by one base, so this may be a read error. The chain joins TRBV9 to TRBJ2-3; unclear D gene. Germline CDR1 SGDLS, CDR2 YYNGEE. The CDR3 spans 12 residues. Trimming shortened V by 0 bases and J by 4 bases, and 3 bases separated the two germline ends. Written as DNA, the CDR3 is TGTGCCAGCAGCGTAGAGTCAGATACGCAGTATTTT. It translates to CASSVESDTQYF.